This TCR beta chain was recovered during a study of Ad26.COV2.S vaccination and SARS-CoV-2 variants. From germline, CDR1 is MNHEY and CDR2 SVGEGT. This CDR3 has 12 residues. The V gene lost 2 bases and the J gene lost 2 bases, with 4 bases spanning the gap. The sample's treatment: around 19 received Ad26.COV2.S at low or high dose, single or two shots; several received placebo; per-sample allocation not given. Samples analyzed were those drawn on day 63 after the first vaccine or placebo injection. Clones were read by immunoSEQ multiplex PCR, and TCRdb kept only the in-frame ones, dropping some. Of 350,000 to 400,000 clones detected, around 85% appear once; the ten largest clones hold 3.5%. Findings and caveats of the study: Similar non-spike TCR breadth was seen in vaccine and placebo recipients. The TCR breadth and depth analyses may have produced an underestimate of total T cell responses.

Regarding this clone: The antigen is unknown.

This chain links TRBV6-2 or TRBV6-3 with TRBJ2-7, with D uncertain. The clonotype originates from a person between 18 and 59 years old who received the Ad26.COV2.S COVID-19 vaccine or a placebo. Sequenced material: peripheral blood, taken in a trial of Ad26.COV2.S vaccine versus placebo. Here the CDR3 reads CASSYPTYEQYF. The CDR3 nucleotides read TGTGCCAGCAGTTACCCCACCTACGAGCAGTACTTC.